This is a list of T cell receptor beta chains from one sample in a study of CXCR3-negative and CXCR3-positive naive CD8 T cells. One entry per CDR3 protein, without DNA, is what TCRdb gives after re-calling the 5' RACE reads. This sample's clone table lists tens of thousands of distinct CDR3 sequences. The specimen sequenced was naive CXCR3- CD8+ T cells from blood. These receptors all stem from a human donor in good health. Some clones in this sample may be carry-over from other donors' samples. Each CDR3 is given with its conserved first and last residue.

j_call: TRBJ1-2
v_call: TRBV14
cdr3_aa: CASSPLPNYGYTF

j_call: TRBJ2-7
v_call: TRBV29-1
cdr3_aa: CSGQSSGRNEQYF

j_call: TRBJ1-2
v_call: TRBV5-5
cdr3_aa: CASSLADYGYAF

j_call: TRBJ2-3
v_call: TRBV29-1
cdr3_aa: CSVGVTPDTQYF

j_call: TRBJ1-3
v_call: TRBV29-1
cdr3_aa: CSVLSGSGNTIYF

j_call: TRBJ2-7
v_call: TRBV20-1
cdr3_aa: CSASRGLAGPYEQYF

j_call: TRBJ2-7
v_call: TRBV2
cdr3_aa: CASSEDRGHEQYF

j_call: TRBJ2-5
v_call: TRBV7-2
cdr3_aa: CASSTPRDGRETQYF

j_call: TRBJ2-3
v_call: TRBV6-5
cdr3_aa: CASSYGDSGTDTQYF

j_call: TRBJ2-1
v_call: TRBV29-1
cdr3_aa: CSVLSPGQGTSYNEQFF

j_call: TRBJ2-7
v_call: TRBV19
cdr3_aa: CASSIMGDSVYEQYF

j_call: TRBJ1-1
v_call: TRBV20-1
cdr3_aa: CSARPLGTPNTEAFF

j_call: TRBJ2-7
v_call: TRBV5-1
cdr3_aa: CASSGGTGSYEQYF

j_call: TRBJ2-2
v_call: TRBV5-4
cdr3_aa: CASSPPGDTGELFF

j_call: TRBJ1-6
v_call: TRBV6-2/TRBV6-3
cdr3_aa: CARAVDRENSPLHF

j_call: TRBJ1-2
v_call: TRBV12-3/TRBV12-4
cdr3_aa: CASSSQKWSYTF

j_call: TRBJ1-6
v_call: TRBV7-6
cdr3_aa: CASSPGTSPLHF

j_call: TRBJ2-5
v_call: TRBV28
cdr3_aa: CASSLLSGGTQYF

j_call: TRBJ1-2
v_call: TRBV27
cdr3_aa: CASTGQGDLGYTF

j_call: TRBJ2-1
v_call: TRBV7-2
cdr3_aa: CASSLVPGISYNEQFF

j_call: TRBJ2-7
v_call: TRBV6-6
cdr3_aa: CASSYRGRSYEQYF

j_call: TRBJ2-2
v_call: TRBV29-1
cdr3_aa: CSALGTTGELFF

j_call: TRBJ1-1
v_call: TRBV6-5
cdr3_aa: CASSLQGRNTEAFF

j_call: TRBJ2-1
v_call: TRBV27
cdr3_aa: CASGLGEAYNEQFF

j_call: TRBJ2-7
v_call: TRBV20-1
cdr3_aa: CSARPPPTSPYEQYF

j_call: TRBJ2-3
v_call: TRBV14
cdr3_aa: CASSQDGCGADRRYTQYF

j_call: TRBJ1-6
v_call: TRBV7-9
cdr3_aa: CASSLAPGLHAYNSPLHF

j_call: TRBJ2-7
v_call: TRBV29-1
cdr3_aa: CSVGPGTGKYKVYEQYF

j_call: TRBJ1-1
v_call: TRBV7-2
cdr3_aa: CASSLVVGATTEAFF

j_call: TRBJ2-7
v_call: TRBV5-1
cdr3_aa: CASSLAGWASGSFYEQYF

j_call: TRBJ2-1
v_call: TRBV6-2/TRBV6-3
cdr3_aa: CASSMTSGGSYNEQFF